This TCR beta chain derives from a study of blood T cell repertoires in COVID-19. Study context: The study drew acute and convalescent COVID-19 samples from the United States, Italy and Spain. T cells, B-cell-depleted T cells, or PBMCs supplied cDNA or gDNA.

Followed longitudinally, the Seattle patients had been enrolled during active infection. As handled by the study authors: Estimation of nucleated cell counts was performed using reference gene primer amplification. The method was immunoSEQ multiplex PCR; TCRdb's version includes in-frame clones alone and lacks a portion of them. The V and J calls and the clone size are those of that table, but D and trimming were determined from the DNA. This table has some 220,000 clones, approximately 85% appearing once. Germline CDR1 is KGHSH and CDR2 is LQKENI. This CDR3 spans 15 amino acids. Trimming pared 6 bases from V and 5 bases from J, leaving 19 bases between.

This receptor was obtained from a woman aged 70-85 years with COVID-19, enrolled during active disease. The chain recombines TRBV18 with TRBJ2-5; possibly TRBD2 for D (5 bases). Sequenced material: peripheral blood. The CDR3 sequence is CASSPRSVEGETQYF. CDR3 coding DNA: TGTGCCAGCTCGCCCAGGAGTGTTGAGGGCGAGACCCAGTACTTC.